This T cell receptor (beta chain) was sequenced in a study of radiation and T cells in renal cell carcinoma. The treatment: 15 Gy SBRT to primary tumor, nephrectomy 4 weeks later. The patient's renal cell carcinoma had clear cell pathology. Clones were sequenced by immunoSEQ multiplex PCR, and TCRdb holds only the in-frame ones, with some missing. Of almost 20,000 clones listed, around 63% are singletons. The CDR3 totals 15 residues. The germline gives CDR1 SGHVS, CDR2 FQNEAQ. V lost 1 base, J lost 7 bases, and 13 bases lay in between. This clonotype was sampled from a woman between 65 and 79 years old with renal cell carcinoma. The chain joins TRBV7-8 to TRBJ1-4; D is undetermined. The sequencing here drew on tumor tissue, taken from a patient whose treatment included radiotherapy and nephrectomy. The CDR3 sequence: CASSLDQRLGEKLFF. The CDR3 DNA sequence: TGTGCCAGCAGCTTAGATCAGAGGTTGGGTGAAAAACTGTTTTTT.